These T cell receptor beta chains were read from a single sample in a study of T-cell reconstitution after alpha-beta-depleted transplantation in children. TCRdb used MiXCR to reprocess the PCR reads, holding one entry per CDR3 protein. Here the sample spans over 80,000 distinct CDR3 sequences, 20% to 30% being singletons. Sequenced material: PBMCs, taken before TCRalphabeta/CD19-depleted stem cell transplant. These receptor sequences come from a boy between 2 and 15 years old with acute lymphoblastic leukemia, due to receive a stem cell transplant. The CDR3 runs from the conserved cysteine through the conserved F or W. D genes are given only for firm matches. Some rows mark clone size as missing; the rest say once, few, many or name a class of expanded clone.

clone size,CDR3 length,D gene,V gene,J gene,CDR3 protein,CDR3 DNA
.,12,.,TRBV29-1,TRBJ2-1,CSVVAGAGQKLF,TGCAGCGTTGTGGCAGGGGCCGGCCAGAAGCTCTTC
.,15,TRBD2,TRBV15,TRBJ2-1,CATSSLSGRRDEQFF,TGTGCCACCAGCAGCCTTAGCGGGAGACGGGATGAGCAGTTCTTC
.,13,.,TRBV10-1,TRBJ1-1,CASSDGTLGAAFF,TGCGCCAGCAGCGATGGGACCCTCGGCGCAGCTTTCTTT
few,15,TRBD1,TRBV10-3,TRBJ2-7,CAISERTGGLGEQYF,TGTGCCATCAGTGAAAGGACAGGGGGGCTGGGCGAGCAGTACTTC
few,16,TRBD2,TRBV7-2,TRBJ2-2,CASSLRGLANTGELFF,TGTGCCAGCAGCCTCCGGGGACTAGCGAACACCGGGGAGCTGTTTTTT
.,12,.,TRBV20-1,TRBJ2-1,CSARGPAGEQFF,TGCAGTGCTAGAGGACCGGCCGGTGAGCAGTTCTTC
.,15,.,TRBV28,TRBJ2-5,CASSFNTGNQETQYF,TGTGCCAGCAGCTTCAATACAGGGAATCAAGAGACCCAGTACTTC
.,15,.,TRBV9,TRBJ2-3,CASSVEGLYTDTQYF,TGTGCCAGCAGCGTTGAGGGCCTCTACACAGATACGCAGTATTTT
.,14,.,TRBV6-1,TRBJ2-1,CASRSESGEDEQFF,TGTGCCAGCAGGTCTGAGAGCGGAGAAGATGAGCAGTTCTTC
few,16,.,TRBV7-8,TRBJ2-2,CASSRDAGFGTGELFF,TGTGCCAGCAGCCGGGATGCAGGGTTCGGAACCGGGGAGCTGTTTTTT
few,14,.,TRBV5-6,TRBJ2-1,CASSLGGGYNEQFF,TGTGCCAGCAGCTTGGGGGGAGGTTACAATGAGCAGTTCTTC
.,14,.,TRBV11-2,TRBJ2-1,CASSLSANYNEQFF,TGTGCCAGCAGCTTATCGGCAAACTACAATGAGCAGTTCTTC
few,15,.,TRBV6-5,TRBJ2-6,CASNLEVSGANVLTF,TGTGCCAGCAATTTGGAGGTCTCTGGGGCCAACGTCCTGACTTTC
.,12,.,TRBV12-3/TRBV12-4,TRBJ2-1,CASSSSPGEQFF,.
.,14,TRBD1,TRBV6-1,TRBJ1-1,CASGRQGANTEAFF,TGTGCCAGCGGTAGACAGGGGGCAAACACTGAAGCTTTCTTT
many,16,TRBD2,TRBV9,TRBJ2-1,CASSASPAGVNNEQFF,TGTGCCAGCAGCGCGTCGCCGGCGGGGGTCAACAATGAGCAGTTCTTC
.,16,TRBD1,TRBV7-9,TRBJ2-3,CASSSLRTGEGDTQYF,TGTGCCAGCAGTTCCCTCCGGACAGGGGAGGGAGATACGCAGTATTTT
.,14,.,TRBV5-1,TRBJ2-1,CASKTHGSYNEQFF,TGCGCCAGCAAAACCCACGGCTCCTACAATGAGCAGTTCTTC
.,14,.,TRBV2,TRBJ1-1,CASRASEKNTEAFF,TGTGCCAGCAGAGCCAGCGAGAAGAACACTGAAGCTTTCTTT
many,16,TRBD1,TRBV18,TRBJ1-3,CASSPNRGHSGNTIYF,TGTGCCAGCTCACCCAACAGGGGCCACTCTGGAAACACCATATATTTT
.,12,.,TRBV30,TRBJ1-5,CALGQPRQPQHF,TGTGCCCTCGGACAGCCACGTCAGCCCCAGCATTTT
few,15,TRBD1,TRBV5-6,TRBJ2-7,CASSLVRQGGWEQYF,TGTGCCAGCAGCTTGGTGAGACAGGGTGGGTGGGAGCAGTACTTC
few,12,.,TRBV6-2/TRBV6-3,TRBJ2-7,CASSYVAYEQYF,TGTGCCAGCAGTTACGTGGCTTACGAGCAGTACTTC
.,16,.,TRBV6-1,TRBJ2-2,CASNGVGGEITGELFF,TGTGCCAGCAACGGAGTCGGCGGAGAGATCACCGGGGAGCTGTTTTTT
medium-sized,12,TRBD1,TRBV6-5,TRBJ1-2,CASRTGSYGYTF,TGTGCCAGCAGGACAGGGTCCTATGGCTACACCTTC
many,16,TRBD2,TRBV5-1,TRBJ2-1,CASSLESGMAGDEQFF,TGCGCCAGCAGCTTGGAAAGCGGGATGGCGGGAGATGAGCAGTTCTTC
few,11,.,TRBV29-1,TRBJ1-2,CSVEERDGYTF,TGCAGCGTTGAAGAGAGGGACGGCTACACCTTC
.,13,.,TRBV11-2,TRBJ1-1,CASSAGYGASAFF,TGTGCCAGCAGCGCAGGTTACGGGGCCTCGGCTTTCTTT